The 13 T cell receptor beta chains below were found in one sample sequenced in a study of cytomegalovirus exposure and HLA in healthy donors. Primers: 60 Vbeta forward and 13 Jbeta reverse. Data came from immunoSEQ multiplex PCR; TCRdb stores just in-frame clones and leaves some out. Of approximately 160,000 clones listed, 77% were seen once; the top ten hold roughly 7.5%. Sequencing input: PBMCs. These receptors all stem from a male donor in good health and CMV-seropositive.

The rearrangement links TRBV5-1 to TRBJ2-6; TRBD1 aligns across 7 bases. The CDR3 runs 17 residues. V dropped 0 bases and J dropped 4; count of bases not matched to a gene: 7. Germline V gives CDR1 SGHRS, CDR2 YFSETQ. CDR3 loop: CASSLATGDMGANVLTF. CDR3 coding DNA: TGCGCCAGCAGCTTGGCCACAGGGGACATGGGGGCCAACGTCCTGACTTTC.

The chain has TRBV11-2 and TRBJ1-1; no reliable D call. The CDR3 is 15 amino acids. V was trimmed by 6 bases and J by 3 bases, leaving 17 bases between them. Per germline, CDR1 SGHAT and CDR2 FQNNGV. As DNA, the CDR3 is TGTGCCAGCAGACGACCGGGTCAACGTCACACTGAAGCTTTCTTT. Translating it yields CASRRPGQRHTEAFF. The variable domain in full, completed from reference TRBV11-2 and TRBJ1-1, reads EAGVAQSPRYKIIEKRQSVAFWCNPISGHATLYWYQQILGQGPKLLIQFQNNGVVDDSQLPKDRFSAERLKGVDSTLKIQPAKLEDSAVYLCASRRPGQRHTEAFFGQGTRLTVV.

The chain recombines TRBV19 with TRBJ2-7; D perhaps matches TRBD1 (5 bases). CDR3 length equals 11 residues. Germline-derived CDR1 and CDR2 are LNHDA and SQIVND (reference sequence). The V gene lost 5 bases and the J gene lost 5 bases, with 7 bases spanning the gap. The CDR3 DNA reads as TGTGCCAGTAGTCCAGGGAACGAGCAGTACTTC. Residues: CASSPGNEQYF.

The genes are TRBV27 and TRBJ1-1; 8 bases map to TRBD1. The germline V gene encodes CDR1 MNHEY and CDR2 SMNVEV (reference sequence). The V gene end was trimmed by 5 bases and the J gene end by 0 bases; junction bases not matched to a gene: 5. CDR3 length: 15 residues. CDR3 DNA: TGTGCCAGCAGTACGACAGGGGCCTTGAACACTGAAGCTTTCTTT. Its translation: CASSTTGALNTEAFF.

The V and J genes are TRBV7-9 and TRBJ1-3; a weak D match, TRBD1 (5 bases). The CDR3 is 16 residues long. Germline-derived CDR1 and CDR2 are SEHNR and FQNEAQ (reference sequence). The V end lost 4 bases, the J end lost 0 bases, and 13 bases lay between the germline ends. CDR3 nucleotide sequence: TGTGCCAGCAGCTCGGCCAGGGCAGCCTCTGGAAACACCATATATTTT. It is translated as CASSSARAASGNTIYF.

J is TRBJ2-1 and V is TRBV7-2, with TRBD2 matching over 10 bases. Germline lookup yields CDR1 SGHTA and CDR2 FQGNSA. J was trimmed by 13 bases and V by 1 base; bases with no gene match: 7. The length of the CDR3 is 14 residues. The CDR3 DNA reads TGTGCCAGCAGCTTAGATATAGCGGGGGGTCTACAGTTCTTC. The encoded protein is CASSLDIAGGLQFF.

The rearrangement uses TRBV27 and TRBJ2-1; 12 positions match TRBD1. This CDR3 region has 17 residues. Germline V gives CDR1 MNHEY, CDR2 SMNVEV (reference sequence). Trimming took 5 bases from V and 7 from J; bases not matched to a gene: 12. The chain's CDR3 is CASSPLRRDRGRNEQFF. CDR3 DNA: TGTGCCAGCAGTCCATTGAGGAGGGACAGGGGGCGGAATGAGCAGTTCTTC.

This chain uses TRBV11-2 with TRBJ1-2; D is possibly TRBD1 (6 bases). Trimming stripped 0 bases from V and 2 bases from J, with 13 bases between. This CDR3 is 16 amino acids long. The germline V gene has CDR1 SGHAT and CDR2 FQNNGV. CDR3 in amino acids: CASSLDQAGANYGYTF. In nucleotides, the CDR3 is TGTGCCAGCAGCTTAGATCAGGCAGGGGCGAACTATGGCTACACCTTC.

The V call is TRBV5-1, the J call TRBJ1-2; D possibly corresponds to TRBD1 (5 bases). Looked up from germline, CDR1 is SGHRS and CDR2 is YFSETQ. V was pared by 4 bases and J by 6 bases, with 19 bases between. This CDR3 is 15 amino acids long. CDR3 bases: TGCGCCAGCAGCGTATCTTCCTCAGGGCTTAATGGCTACACCTTC. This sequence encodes CASSVSSSGLNGYTF.

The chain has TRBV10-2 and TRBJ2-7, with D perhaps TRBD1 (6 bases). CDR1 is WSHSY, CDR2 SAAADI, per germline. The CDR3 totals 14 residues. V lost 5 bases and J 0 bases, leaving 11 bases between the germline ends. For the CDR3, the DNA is TGCGCCAGCAGTTCTCTGACAGGCTCCTACGAGCAGTACTTC. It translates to CASSSLTGSYEQYF.

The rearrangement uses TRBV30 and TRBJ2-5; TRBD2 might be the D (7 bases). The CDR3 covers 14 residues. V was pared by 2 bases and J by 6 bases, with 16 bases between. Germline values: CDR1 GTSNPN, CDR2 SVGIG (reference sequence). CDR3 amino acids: CAWSRGGGVKTQYF. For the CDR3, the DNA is TGTGCCTGGAGTCGAGGGGGAGGGGTAAAGACCCAGTACTTC.

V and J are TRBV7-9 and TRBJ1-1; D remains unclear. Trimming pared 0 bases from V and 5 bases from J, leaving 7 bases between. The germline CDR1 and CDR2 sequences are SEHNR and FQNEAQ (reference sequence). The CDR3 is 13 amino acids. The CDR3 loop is CASSLARGTEAFF. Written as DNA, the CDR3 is TGTGCCAGCAGCTTAGCGCGAGGGACTGAAGCTTTCTTT.

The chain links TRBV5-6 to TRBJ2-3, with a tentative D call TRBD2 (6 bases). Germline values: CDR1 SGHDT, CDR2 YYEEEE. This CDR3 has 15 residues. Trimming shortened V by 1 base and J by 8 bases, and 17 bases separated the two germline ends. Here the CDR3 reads CASSLYWGEEGTQYF. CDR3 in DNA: TGTGCCAGCAGCTTGTATTGGGGTGAGGAGGGTACGCAGTATTTT.